This TCR beta chain appears in the sequencing data of a study of blood T cells in healthy people across ages. Donors were healthy Caucasian individuals from Russia aged roughly 6 to 95. Each of the donors had roughly 9.4 milliliters of peripheral blood drawn into EDTA-treated Vacutainer tubes. Primed by a sample-barcoded 5' primer and a J-beta primer mix, a second PCR proceeded for about 7 to 12 cycles. Each CDR3 protein is one row after TCRdb ran MiXCR on the 5' RACE reads. The data hold 800,000 or so distinct CDR3 sequences, with about 25% observed a single time. The CDR3 loop spans 13 amino acids. V lost 6 bases and J lost 3, with 9 bases in between. Per germline, CDR1 SGHTA and CDR2 FQGNSA. This clonotype was seen more than once but under ten times. The sample was also reused in another study, on T cells of mothers and their children. That source adds: In the second PCR, M1S primer introduced barcodes and 2-4 random bases.

The chain uses TRBV7-2 and TRBJ1-5; perhaps TRBD1 as D (6 bases). The specimen sequenced was blood. This receptor was identified in a boy aged 5 to 17 in good health. The CDR3 reads CASRDSPNQPQHF. CDR3 nucleotide sequence: TGTGCCAGCAGGGACAGCCCCAATCAGCCCCAGCATTTT.